These 23 T cell receptor beta chains came from one sample sequenced in a study of T cell repertoires in cytomegalovirus infection. TCRdb independently ran MiXCR on the reads; one entry per CDR3 protein. Here the sample spans 700,000 to 950,000 distinct CDR3 sequences, approximately 32% being singletons. These receptors' targets are unknown. This specimen was cultured CD8+ T cells from PBMCs, taken from culture after CMV antigen stimulation. Receptors were obtained from a human donor in good health (CMV status not recorded). Some clones in this sample may be carry-over from other donors' samples.

The V gene is TRBV5-6, the J gene TRBJ2-2, with D perhaps TRBD2 (7 bases). Germline lookup yields CDR1 SGHDT and CDR2 YYEEEE. V was pared by 1 base and J by 6 bases, with 16 bases between. The CDR3 totals 16 residues. CDR3 region: CASSLRDGGHPGELFF. DNA of the CDR3: TGTGCCAGCAGCTTGAGGGACGGGGGGCATCCCGGGGAGCTGTTTTTT.

V is TRBV7-9 and J is TRBJ1-2; the D is unclear. The V gene lost 0 bases and the J gene lost 6 bases, with 5 bases spanning the gap. CDR1 and CDR2 from the germline V gene are SEHNR and FQNEAQ (reference sequence). This CDR3 region has 12 residues. CDR3 sequence (DNA): TGTGCCAGCAGCTTAGCTAAGAATGGCTACACCTTC. It yields the protein CASSLAKNGYTF.

The chain links TRBV19 to TRBJ1-2; D might be TRBD1 (6 bases). Germline V CDR1 and CDR2: LNHDA, SQIVND (reference sequence). The CDR3 sequence is 19 residues long. V lost 3 bases and J lost 4, with 27 bases in between. The CDR3 nucleotides are TGTGCCAGTAGTATCGTAAGTGTGGACAGCGGACAATTCTTCTATGGCTACACCTTC. As protein: CASSIVSVDSGQFFYGYTF.

This clonotype was seen only a few times. This chain joins TRBV7-3 and TRBJ2-7; 7 positions agree with TRBD1. Per germline, CDR1 SGHTA and CDR2 FQGTGA. This CDR3 comprises 17 residues. J gave up 0 bases and V 5 bases, and 13 bases lay outside the gene matches. The CDR3 DNA reads TGTGCCAGCAGCCCCACAGAACCGGGACAGAGCTCCTACGAGCAGTACGTC. Translated, it gives CASSPTEPGQSSYEQYV.

The DNA for the CDR3 is TGCGCCAGCAGCCAAGACCCCATTGAGACAGGGCCTGGAAACACCATATATTTT. This gives the protein CASSQDPIETGPGNTIYF. V usage is TRBV4-3 and J usage is TRBJ1-3; 7 bases fit TRBD1. J gave up 2 bases and V 0 bases, and 10 bases lay outside the gene matches. Looked up from germline, CDR1 is LGHNA and CDR2 is YSLEER. The CDR3 has 18 residues.

This clonotype appeared many times. The chain joins TRBV4-1 to TRBJ1-1, with D unclear. CDR1 and CDR2 from the germline V gene are MGHRA and YSYEKL. This CDR3 contains 12 residues. V lost 1 base and J 5 bases, leaving 5 bases between the germline ends. The CDR3 loop is CASSQVATEAFF. The CDR3 DNA sequence: TGCGCCAGCAGCCAAGTAGCGACTGAAGCTTTCTTT.

V is TRBV2 and J is TRBJ2-2, with TRBD2 matching 11 bases. Trimming took 8 bases from V and 5 from J; bases not matched to a gene: 10. Looked up from germline, CDR1 is SNHLY and CDR2 is FYNNEI. There are 16 residues in the CDR3. As DNA, the CDR3 is TGTGCCAGCGAGGTGCTAGCGGGGGGTCGGACCGGGGAGCTGTTTTTT. Protein: CASEVLAGGRTGELFF.

This clonotype came up a few times. The chain couples TRBV6-2 or TRBV6-3 to TRBJ2-1, with TRBD1 matching 9 bases. The length of the CDR3 is 16 residues. With 2 bases clipped from V and 3 bases from J, the junction kept 5 bases outside the gene matches. Germline assignment: CDR1 MNHEY and CDR2 SVGEGT. In DNA, the CDR3 is TGTGCCAGCAGTTACCCTCCGGGACAGGGCTACAATGAGCAGTTCTTC. Translating gives CASSYPPGQGYNEQFF.

This clonotype was found a few times. The chain is built from TRBV4-2 and TRBJ2-1; D ambiguous. Germline V gene lookup returns CDR1 LGHNA and CDR2 YNFKEQ. The V end was cut by 1 base, the J end by 11 bases, with 6 bases between. There are 11 residues in the CDR3. The CDR3 coding sequence is TGTGCCAGCAGCCAAGGGCCCCAGCAGTTCTTC. Residues: CASSQGPQQFF.

This clonotype appeared a few times. This chain connects TRBV29-1 to TRBJ1-2; TRBD1 is a possible D gene (5 bases). The V and J ends lost 3 bases and 6 bases respectively, with 20 bases between them. Germline CDR1 and CDR2: SQVTM and ANQGSEA. The CDR3 sequence is 15 residues long. CDR3 in DNA: TGCAGCGTTGATGGCAGGGCTTTTGAGGGCGATGGCTACACCTTC. This sequence encodes CSVDGRAFEGDGYTF.

The rearrangement joins TRBV13 to TRBJ2-3; possibly TRBD1 for D (5 bases). Germline V gene data show CDR1 as PRHDT and CDR2 as FYEKMQ (reference sequence). This CDR3 is 13 amino acids long. V dropped 6 bases and J dropped 9 bases, with 16 bases sitting between them. CDR3 sequence reads: CASREDSFLTQYF. The CDR3 DNA sequence: TGTGCCAGCAGGGAAGACAGCTTTCTGACGCAGTATTTT.

This rearrangement joins TRBV6-1 to TRBJ1-2; weak D call: TRBD1 (5 bases). Germline CDR1 and CDR2: MNHNS and SASEGT. V lost 0 bases and J 4 bases, leaving 18 bases between the germline ends. This CDR3 is 17 amino acids long. This CDR3 reads CASSEALKVGRGYGYTF. The CDR3 bases are TGTGCCAGCAGTGAAGCGCTAAAGGTGGGACGTGGCTATGGCTACACCTTC.

This chain uses TRBV5-1 with TRBJ2-4; TRBD1 might be the D (6 bases). This CDR3 region has 16 residues. Germline V gene data show CDR1 as SGHRS and CDR2 as YFSETQ. The V and J ends lost 4 bases and 0 bases respectively, with 14 bases between them. For the CDR3, the DNA is TGCGCCAGCAGCATGGACAGACCTGTAGCCAAAAACATTCAGTACTTC. Protein sequence: CASSMDRPVAKNIQYF.

The gene calls are TRBV2 and TRBJ1-1; D gene ambiguous. CDR1 SNHLY and CDR2 FYNNEI come from the germline V gene. The V end lost 10 bases, the J end lost 11 bases, and 20 bases lay between the germline ends. There are 12 residues in the CDR3. CDR3 in DNA: TGTGCCACCGATGAGGGTAACCTTGGGGCTTTCTTT. It codes for CATDEGNLGAFF.

The chain employs TRBV14 and TRBJ2-7; D is possibly TRBD1 (6 bases). Germline V gene data show CDR1 as SGHDN and CDR2 as FVKESK. This CDR3 is built from 12 residues. CDR3 in amino acids: CASSLSRIVGGV. The CDR3 nucleotides are TGTGCCAGCAGCCTCTCCCGGATCGTAGGGGGCGTC.

There are a few counts of this clonotype. The J gene is TRBJ1-3, the V gene TRBV12-3 or TRBV12-4; 8 nucleotides line up with TRBD1. The CDR3 is made up of 14 amino acids. The V segment lost 11 bases and the J segment 7 bases; nucleotides outside the gene matches: 13. The CDR3 loop is CASGGQALSNTIYF. The DNA of the CDR3 is TGTGCCTCCGGGGGACAGGCTCTCTCTAACACCATATATTTT.

This chain connects TRBV19 to TRBJ1-1, with a weak D call TRBD1 (5 bases). V lost 3 bases, J lost 5 bases, and 7 bases lay in between. Per germline, CDR1 LNHDA and CDR2 SQIVND (reference sequence). There are 12 residues in the CDR3. CDR3 coding DNA: TGTGCCAGTAGTATCGGGGCAACTGAAGCTTTCTTT. Translation gives CASSIGATEAFF.

CDR3 loop: CASSTGTSGGARDTQYF. CDR3 DNA sequence: TGTGCCAGCAGCACCGGGACTAGCGGGGGGGCCAGGGATACGCAGTATTTT. The chain carries TRBV11-3 and TRBJ2-3; TRBD2 matches 16 bases. CDR1 is SGHNT and CDR2 is YENEEA in the germline V gene. Losses at the gene ends were 5 bases for V and 6 bases for J; bases not matched to a gene: 8. This CDR3 region has 17 residues.

This clonotype appeared a single time. The gene calls are TRBV12-3 or TRBV12-4 and TRBJ1-2; D unclear. V was cut by 1 base and J by 8 bases, with 8 bases left in between. The CDR3 runs to 12 residues. The CDR3 region has the DNA TGTGCCAGCAGTTTAGGGGTTAGGGGCTACACCTTC. As protein: CASSLGVRGYTF.

The V call is TRBV6-5, the J call TRBJ2-1; 7 bases line up with TRBD2. Germline values: CDR1 MNHEY, CDR2 SVGAGI. V lost 0 bases to trimming and J lost 5 bases; unmatched junction nucleotides: 4. The CDR3 consists of 15 residues. This CDR3 reads CASSYSAGLNNEQFF. The CDR3 DNA reads as TGTGCCAGCAGTTACTCAGCGGGGCTCAACAATGAGCAGTTCTTC.

The rearrangement links TRBV10-3 to TRBJ2-7; D unresolved. The CDR3 is made up of 13 amino acids. V was trimmed by 4 bases and J by 4 bases, leaving 11 bases between them. The germline CDR1 and CDR2 sequences are ENHRY and SYGVKD. The CDR3 coding sequence is TGTGCCATCAGTGTCCAGGAGTCGTACGAGCAGTACTTC. Translation gives CAISVQESYEQYF.

This sequence joins TRBV13 and TRBJ2-7, with D perhaps matching TRBD1 (5 bases). Germline CDR1 reads PRHDT; CDR2 reads FYEKMQ (reference sequence). Trimming removed 5 bases from V and 2 bases from J, with 16 bases in between. The CDR3 totals 15 residues. The CDR3 DNA sequence: TGTGCCAGCAGCAAAGGGCAGGGCGCGGCCTACGAGCAGTACGTC. Protein: CASSKGQGAAYEQYV.

This chain connects TRBV27 to TRBJ1-6, with unresolved D. This CDR3 is built from 14 residues. Germline CDR1 reads MNHEY; CDR2 reads SMNVEV (reference sequence). The V end was cut by 4 bases, the J end by 6 bases, with 10 bases between. In DNA form, the CDR3 reads TGTGCCAGCAGTTCACCAATTGTTAATTCACCCCTCCACTTT. Translating it yields CASSSPIVNSPLHF.